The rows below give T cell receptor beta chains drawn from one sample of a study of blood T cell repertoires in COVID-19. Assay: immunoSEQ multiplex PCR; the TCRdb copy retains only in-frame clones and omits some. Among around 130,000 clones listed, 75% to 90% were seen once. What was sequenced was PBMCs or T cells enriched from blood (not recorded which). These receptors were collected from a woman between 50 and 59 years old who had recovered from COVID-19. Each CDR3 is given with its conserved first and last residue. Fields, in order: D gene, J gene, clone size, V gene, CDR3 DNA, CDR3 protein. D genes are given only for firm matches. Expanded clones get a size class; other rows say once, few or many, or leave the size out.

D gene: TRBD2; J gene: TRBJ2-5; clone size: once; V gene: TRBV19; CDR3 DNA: TGTGCCAGTAGTATGGGGGGGGATTGGGGCTCGACCCAGTACTTC; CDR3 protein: CASSMGGDWGSTQYF
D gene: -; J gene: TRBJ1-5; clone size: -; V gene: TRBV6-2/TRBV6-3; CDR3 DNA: TGTGCCAGCAGTCGCGGGGGGGAGAGATGGAATCAGCCCCAGCATTTT; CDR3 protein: CASSRGGERWNQPQHF
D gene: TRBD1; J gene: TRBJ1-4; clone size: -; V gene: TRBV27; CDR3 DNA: TGTGCCAGCAGCTCCCTAACCATTGGACAGGGAGAGGAAAAACTGTTTTTT; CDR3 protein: CASSSLTIGQGEEKLFF
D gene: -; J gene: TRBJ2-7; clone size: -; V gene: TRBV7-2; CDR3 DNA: TGTGCCAGCAGCTTAGCGATCACGGGGGAGCAGTACTTC; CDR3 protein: CASSLAITGEQYF
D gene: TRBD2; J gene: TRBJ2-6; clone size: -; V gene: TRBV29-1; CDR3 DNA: TGCAGCGTTGTGGTAGCGGGGGGGCCTGGGGCCAACGTCCTGACTTTC; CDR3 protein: CSVVVAGGPGANVLTF
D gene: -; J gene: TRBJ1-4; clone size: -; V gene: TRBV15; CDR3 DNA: TGTGCCACCAGCATCCAACCTCAGACAGCGAATAATGAAAAACTGTTTTTT; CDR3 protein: CATSIQPQTANNEKLFF
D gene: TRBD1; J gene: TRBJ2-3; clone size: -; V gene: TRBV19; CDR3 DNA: TGTGCCAGTAGTACCGGACAGGGTCTTCCGGATACGCAGTATTTT; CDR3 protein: CASSTGQGLPDTQYF
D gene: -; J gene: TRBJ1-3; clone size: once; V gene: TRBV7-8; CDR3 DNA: TGTGCCAGCAGCTTAGCGCTATCTGGAAACACCATATATTTT; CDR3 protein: CASSLALSGNTIYF
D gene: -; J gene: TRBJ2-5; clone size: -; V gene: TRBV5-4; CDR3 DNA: TGTGCCAGCAGCTTGGCTGGGACTGAAGAGACCCAGTACTTC; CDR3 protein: CASSLAGTEETQYF
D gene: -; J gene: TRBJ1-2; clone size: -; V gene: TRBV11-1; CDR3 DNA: TGTGCCAGCAGCCGCAGGGCCGTAGGCTATGGCTACACCTTC; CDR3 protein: CASSRRAVGYGYTF
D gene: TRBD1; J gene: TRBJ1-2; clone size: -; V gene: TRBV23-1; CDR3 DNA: TGCGCCAGCAGTCAACCTACCGACAGGGCTAACTATGGCTACACCTTC; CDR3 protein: CASSQPTDRANYGYTF
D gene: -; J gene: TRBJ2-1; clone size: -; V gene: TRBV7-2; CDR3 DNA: TGTGCCAGCAGCTTATCACGGGGTCGTAATGAGCAGTTCTTC; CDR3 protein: CASSLSRGRNEQFF
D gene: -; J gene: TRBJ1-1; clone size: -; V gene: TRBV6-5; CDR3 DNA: TGTGCCAGCAGGCGGAGGACTGAAGCTTTCTTT; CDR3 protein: CASRRRTEAFF
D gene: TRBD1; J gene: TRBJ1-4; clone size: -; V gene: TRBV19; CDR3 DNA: TGTGCCAGTAGTATTATTCAAGGGGGCGGAAATGAAAAACTGTTTTTT; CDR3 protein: CASSIIQGGGNEKLFF
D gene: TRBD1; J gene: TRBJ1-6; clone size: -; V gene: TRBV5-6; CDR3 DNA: TGTGCCAGCAGCCGCCGACAGGGAGGTTCACCCCTCCACTTT; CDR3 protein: CASSRRQGGSPLHF
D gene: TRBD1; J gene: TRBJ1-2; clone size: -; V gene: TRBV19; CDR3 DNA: TGTGCCAGTAGTCCGGGGGCAGGGGGCTTTGGCTACACCTTC; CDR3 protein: CASSPGAGGFGYTF
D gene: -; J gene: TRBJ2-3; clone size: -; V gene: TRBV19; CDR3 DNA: TGTGCCAGTTCAAATCGGGGGGCGGATACGCAGTATTTT; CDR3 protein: CASSNRGADTQYF
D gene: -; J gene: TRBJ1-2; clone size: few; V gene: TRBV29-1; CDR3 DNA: TGCAGCGTGGGGGAGGAGGGAGGCTACACCTTC; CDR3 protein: CSVGEEGGYTF
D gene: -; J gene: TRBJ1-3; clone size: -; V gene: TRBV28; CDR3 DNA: TGTGCCAGCAGTTTACAGACAAGCTCTGGAAACACCATATATTTT; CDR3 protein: CASSLQTSSGNTIYF
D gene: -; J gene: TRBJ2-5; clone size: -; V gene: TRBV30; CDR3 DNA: TGTGCCTGGCAAGCAGGACTGCGTCAAGAGACCCAGTACTTC; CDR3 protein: CAWQAGLRQETQYF
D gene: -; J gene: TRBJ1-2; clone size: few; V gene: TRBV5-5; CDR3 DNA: TGTGCCAGCAGCCGAACGCCACAGGGCCGGACTGGCTACACCTTC; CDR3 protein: CASSRTPQGRTGYTF
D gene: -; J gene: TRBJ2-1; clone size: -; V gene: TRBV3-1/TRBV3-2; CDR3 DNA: TGTGCCAGCAGCCAAGAAGCCAGCGACTACAATGAGCAGTTCTTC; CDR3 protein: CASSQEASDYNEQFF
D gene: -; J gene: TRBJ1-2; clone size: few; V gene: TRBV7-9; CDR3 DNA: TGTGCCAGCAGCGATAATTTACACAATAACTATGGCTACACCTTC; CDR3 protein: CASSDNLHNNYGYTF
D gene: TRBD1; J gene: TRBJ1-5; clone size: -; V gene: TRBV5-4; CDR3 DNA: TGTGCCAGCAGCGAAGGAGGGGGCGCTGGGGCTCAGCCCCAGCATTTT; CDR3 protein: CASSEGGGAGAQPQHF
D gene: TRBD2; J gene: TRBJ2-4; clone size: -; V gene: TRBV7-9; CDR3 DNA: TGTGCCAGCAGTTACTCGGGGGGACTAGCCAAAAACATTCAGTACTTC; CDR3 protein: CASSYSGGLAKNIQYF
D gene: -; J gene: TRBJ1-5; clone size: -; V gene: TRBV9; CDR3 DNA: TGTGCCAGCAGCGTAGGTTCAGGAAGCAATCAGCCCCAGCATTTT; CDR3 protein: CASSVGSGSNQPQHF
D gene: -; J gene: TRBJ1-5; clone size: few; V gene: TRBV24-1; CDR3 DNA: TGTGCCACCAGTGAAGGGGACAAGGGTTATGGCAATCAGCCCCAGCATTTT; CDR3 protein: CATSEGDKGYGNQPQHF
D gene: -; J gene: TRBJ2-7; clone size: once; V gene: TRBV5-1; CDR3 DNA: TGCGCCAGCAGCTTGGAGGCAGGAAGCTCCTACGAGCAGTACTTC; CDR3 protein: CASSLEAGSSYEQYF
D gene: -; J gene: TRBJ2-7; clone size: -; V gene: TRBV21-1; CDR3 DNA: TGTGCCAGCAGCAGCCCCCGGGACAGGGGCTCCTACGAGCAGTACTTC; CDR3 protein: CASSSPRDRGSYEQYF
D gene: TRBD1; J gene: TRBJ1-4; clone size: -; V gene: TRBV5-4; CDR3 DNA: TGTGCCAGCAGCACCAAGGCAGGGGGCGATGAAAAACTGTTTTTT; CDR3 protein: CASSTKAGGDEKLFF
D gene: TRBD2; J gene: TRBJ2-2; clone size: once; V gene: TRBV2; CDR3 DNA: TGTGCCACCCGACCGACTAGCGAGTACACCGGGGAGCTGTTTTTT; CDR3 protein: CATRPTSEYTGELFF
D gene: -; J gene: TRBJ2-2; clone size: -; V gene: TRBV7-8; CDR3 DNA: TGTGCCAGCAGCCTCCTAGCAGGTTTCGGGGAGCTGTTTTTT; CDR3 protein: CASSLLAGFGELFF
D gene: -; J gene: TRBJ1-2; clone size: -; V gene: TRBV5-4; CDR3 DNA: TGTGCCAGCAGCTTTCAAGAAACAGGGTATGGCTACACCTTC; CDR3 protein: CASSFQETGYGYTF
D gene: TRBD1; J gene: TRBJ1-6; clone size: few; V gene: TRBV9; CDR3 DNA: TGTGCCAGCAGCTCGACAGGGTCTAATTCACCCCTCCACTTT; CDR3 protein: CASSSTGSNSPLHF